The rows below give T cell receptor beta chains drawn from one sample of a study of blood T cell repertoires in COVID-19. The protocol was immunoSEQ multiplex PCR, while the TCRdb copy is restricted to in-frame clones and leaves out a portion. The sample records about 97,000 clones, 75% to 90% being singletons. The specimen sequenced was peripheral blood. The source of these receptors is a woman in her forties or fifties with COVID-19, enrolled during active disease. The CDR3 runs from the conserved cysteine through the conserved F or W. The D gene is left open where the match is weak. The size entry is marked missing in some rows and otherwise reads once, few, many or a size class.

V: TRBV6-5; D: NA; size: NA; J: TRBJ1-6; CDR3: CASSYITEAPLHF; DNA: TGTGCCAGCAGTTATATCACGGAGGCACCCCTCCACTTT
V: TRBV4-2; D: NA; size: NA; J: TRBJ2-3; CDR3: CASRLIGGPVSGTQYF; DNA: TGTGCCAGCAGACTTATCGGGGGTCCCGTATCCGGTACGCAGTATTTT
V: TRBV6-1; D: TRBD1; size: NA; J: TRBJ1-6; CDR3: CASSEALGQGVNSPLHF; DNA: TGTGCCAGCAGTGAAGCGCTAGGGCAGGGGGTTAATTCACCCCTCCACTTT
V: TRBV23-1; D: NA; size: NA; J: TRBJ2-1; CDR3: CASSQCPGAYNEQFF; DNA: TGCGCCAGCAGTCAATGCCCAGGCGCCTACAATGAGCAGTTCTTC
V: TRBV4-1; D: NA; size: NA; J: TRBJ2-6; CDR3: CASSHPGEFSGANVLTF; DNA: TGCGCCAGCAGCCATCCCGGGGAGTTCTCTGGGGCCAACGTCCTGACTTTC
V: TRBV12-5; D: NA; size: NA; J: TRBJ2-1; CDR3: CASGPRHGGTDEQFF; DNA: TGTGCTAGTGGCCCCCGACATGGAGGCACCGATGAGCAGTTCTTC
V: TRBV5-6; D: NA; size: once; J: TRBJ1-1; CDR3: CASSLGPSGEAFF; DNA: TGTGCCAGCAGCTTGGGGCCGTCGGGGGAAGCTTTCTTT
V: TRBV6-5; D: NA; size: NA; J: TRBJ2-2; CDR3: CASSYRAGELFF; DNA: TGTGCCAGCAGTTACAGAGCCGGGGAGCTGTTTTTT
V: TRBV5-4; D: NA; size: NA; J: TRBJ1-2; CDR3: CASSLVGRDYGYTF; DNA: TGTGCCAGCAGCTTGGTAGGGAGAGACTATGGCTACACCTTC
V: TRBV12-5; D: TRBD2; size: few; J: TRBJ2-5; CDR3: CASGLGLVGETQYF; DNA: TGTGCTAGTGGCCTTGGACTAGTTGGAGAGACCCAGTACTTC
V: TRBV25-1; D: TRBD2; size: NA; J: TRBJ2-7; CDR3: CASSGAGRWNEQYF; DNA: TGTGCCAGCAGTGGGGCCGGGAGGTGGAACGAGCAGTACTTC
V: TRBV6-5; D: NA; size: NA; J: TRBJ2-5; CDR3: CASSRQETQYF; DNA: TGTGCCAGCAGTCGTCAAGAGACCCAGTACTTC
V: TRBV11-2; D: TRBD1; size: NA; J: TRBJ1-1; CDR3: CASSLDRVNTEAFF; DNA: TGTGCCAGCAGCTTGGACAGGGTGAACACTGAAGCTTTCTTT
V: TRBV19; D: TRBD1; size: NA; J: TRBJ2-7; CDR3: CASSPWTGEQYF; DNA: TGTGCCAGTAGTCCATGGACAGGCGAGCAGTACTTC
V: TRBV13; D: TRBD1; size: NA; J: TRBJ1-3; CDR3: CASSSRTGRTGNTIYF; DNA: TGTGCCAGCAGCTCTCGGACAGGGAGGACAGGAAACACCATATATTTT
V: TRBV9; D: TRBD1; size: NA; J: TRBJ2-7; CDR3: CASSYTGDLYEQYF; DNA: TGTGCCAGCAGCTATACAGGGGATCTCTACGAGCAGTACTTC
V: TRBV20-1; D: NA; size: NA; J: TRBJ2-3; CDR3: CSAIQVDTQYF; DNA: TGCAGTGCCATACAAGTAGATACGCAGTATTTT
V: TRBV30; D: NA; size: NA; J: TRBJ1-5; CDR3: CAWSNGGGNQPQHF; DNA: TGTGCCTGGAGTAACGGGGGTGGCAATCAGCCCCAGCATTTT
V: TRBV28; D: TRBD1; size: NA; J: TRBJ1-6; CDR3: CASSGSGTGDSPLHF; DNA: TGTGCCAGCAGTGGCTCAGGGACAGGGGATTCACCCCTCCACTTT
V: TRBV18; D: NA; size: few; J: TRBJ1-1; CDR3: CASSPRPGQTLDTEAFF; DNA: TGTGCCAGCTCACCACGTCCCGGACAAACCTTGGACACTGAAGCTTTCTTT
V: TRBV12-3/TRBV12-4; D: TRBD1; size: NA; J: TRBJ2-2; CDR3: CASSLTGAGELFF; DNA: TGTGCCAGCAGTCTGACAGGGGCCGGGGAGCTGTTTTTT
V: TRBV19; D: NA; size: NA; J: TRBJ1-3; CDR3: CASSTQGGSGNTIYF; DNA: TGTGCCAGTAGTACACAGGGTGGATCTGGAAACACCATATATTTT
V: TRBV7-9; D: NA; size: NA; J: TRBJ1-2; CDR3: CASSLADRLLYGYTF; DNA: TGTGCCAGCAGCTTAGCGGACAGATTGCTCTATGGCTACACCTTC
V: TRBV30; D: NA; size: NA; J: TRBJ1-2; CDR3: CAWGIPGIGGGEGGYTF; DNA: TGTGCCTGGGGTATTCCGGGTATAGGTGGAGGCGAGGGTGGCTACACCTTC
V: TRBV5-8; D: TRBD1; size: NA; J: TRBJ2-7; CDR3: CASSPGQGRVHEQYF; DNA: TGTGCCAGCAGCCCGGGACAGGGGCGGGTACACGAGCAGTACTTC
V: TRBV7-9; D: NA; size: once; J: TRBJ1-3; CDR3: CASSPPIRIGNTIYF; DNA: TGTGCCAGCAGCCCCCCTATCCGTATCGGAAACACCATATATTTT
V: TRBV4-2; D: TRBD1; size: NA; J: TRBJ1-2; CDR3: CASSQPGQGSYGYTF; DNA: TGTGCCAGCAGCCAACCGGGACAGGGGTCCTATGGCTACACCTTC
V: TRBV9; D: TRBD2; size: NA; J: TRBJ2-3; CDR3: CASRGPGLETDTQYF; DNA: TGTGCCAGCAGAGGACCGGGACTAGAAACAGATACGCAGTATTTT
V: TRBV29-1; D: TRBD1; size: NA; J: TRBJ2-7; CDR3: CSVDVGTGVAEQYF; DNA: TGCAGCGTTGATGTGGGGACAGGGGTGGCCGAGCAGTACTTC
V: TRBV6-4; D: NA; size: NA; J: TRBJ1-4; CDR3: CASSDRGGTNEKLFF; DNA: TGTGCCAGCAGTGACCGGGGTGGCACTAATGAAAAACTGTTTTTT
V: TRBV7-9; D: NA; size: NA; J: TRBJ2-1; CDR3: CASSLGGVGAINEQFF; DNA: TGTGCCAGCAGCTTAGGGGGTGTAGGGGCCATCAATGAGCAGTTCTTC
V: TRBV19; D: NA; size: NA; J: TRBJ2-1; CDR3: CASSAVPSSYNEQFF; DNA: TGTGCCAGTAGCGCAGTCCCTAGCTCCTACAATGAGCAGTTCTTC
V: TRBV11-2; D: NA; size: few; J: TRBJ2-2; CDR3: CASSLGLAAGELFF; DNA: TGTGCCAGCAGCTTAGGCTTGGCGGCCGGGGAGCTGTTTTTT
V: TRBV7-9; D: TRBD1; size: NA; J: TRBJ2-7; CDR3: CASSPGTGSEQYF; DNA: TGTGCCAGCAGCCCCGGGACAGGGAGCGAGCAGTACTTC
V: TRBV5-1; D: TRBD2; size: NA; J: TRBJ2-7; CDR3: CASSQRDKPYEQYF; DNA: TGCGCCAGCAGCCAGCGGGATAAACCCTACGAGCAGTACTTC
V: TRBV6-1; D: TRBD1; size: NA; J: TRBJ1-1; CDR3: CASSDTGTAAYTEAFF; DNA: TGTGCCAGCAGTGATACCGGGACAGCGGCGTACACTGAAGCTTTCTTT